These T cell receptor beta chains were read from a single sample in a study of PD-1 blockade in classical Hodgkin lymphoma. The repertoire was sequenced with immunoSEQ multiplex PCR; TCRdb's copy has only in-frame clones and lacks some. The repertoire holds 20,000 to 25,000 clones, with about 80% as singletons. The sequencing here drew on peripheral blood mononuclear cells (PBMCs), taken before the fourth cycle of nivolumab. The receptors come from a human donor with classical Hodgkin lymphoma. CDR3s include the opening cysteine and the closing phenylalanine or tryptophan. The D gene is left open where the match is weak. Clone size is given for some rows only: seen once, a few or many times, or a class if the clone is expanded.

CDR3 protein,CDR3 DNA,D gene,J gene,clone size,V gene
CASSKTGGSYNEQFF,TGTGCCAGCAGCAAGACCGGAGGATCCTACAATGAGCAGTTCTTC,NA,TRBJ2-1,NA,TRBV21-1
CASSLQDSLGTEAFF,TGTGCCAGCAGCTTACAAGACAGCCTTGGGACTGAAGCTTTCTTT,NA,TRBJ1-1,large,TRBV7-9
CASRSDSYEQYF,TGTGCCAGCAGGTCGGACAGCTACGAGCAGTACTTC,NA,TRBJ2-7,NA,TRBV28
CASSLKDRLNEKLFF,TGTGCCAGCAGTTTAAAGGACAGGTTAAATGAAAAACTGTTTTTT,TRBD1,TRBJ1-4,once,TRBV28
CASTLSYEQYF,TGTGCCAGCACCCTTAGCTACGAGCAGTACTTC,NA,TRBJ2-7,NA,TRBV6-1
CSAQGGEQYF,TGCAGTGCTCAAGGGGGGGAGCAGTACTTC,NA,TRBJ2-7,NA,TRBV20-1
CAWRGVSGVNYGYTF,TGTGCCTGGAGGGGGGTATCAGGGGTTAACTATGGCTACACCTTC,NA,TRBJ1-2,NA,TRBV30
CASSTIGQANSGANVLTF,TGTGCCAGTAGTACGATTGGACAGGCGAATTCTGGGGCCAACGTCCTGACTTTC,TRBD1,TRBJ2-6,NA,TRBV19
CASSLQGASYTEAFF,TGCGCCAGCAGCTTACAGGGGGCGTCGTACACTGAAGCTTTCTTT,TRBD1,TRBJ1-1,few,TRBV5-1
CASSPNPMNTGELFF,TGTGCCAGCTCACCAAATCCGATGAACACCGGGGAGCTGTTTTTT,NA,TRBJ2-2,NA,TRBV18
CASSPGTGVYEQYF,TGCGCCAGCAGCCCCGGGACGGGGGTCTACGAGCAGTACTTC,NA,TRBJ2-7,NA,TRBV5-1
CASSTRNSSGEQYF,TGTGCCAGCAGCACCCGGAATTCTAGCGGCGAGCAGTACTTC,NA,TRBJ2-7,NA,TRBV21-1
CASSLAGTGNAYIHEQYF,TGTGCCAGCAGCTTGGCTGGTACAGGGAATGCCTATATCCACGAGCAGTACTTC,NA,TRBJ2-7,NA,TRBV5-4
CASSLTQTFYLREQYF,TGCGCCAGCAGCTTGACTCAGACTTTCTACTTACGGGAGCAGTACTTC,NA,TRBJ2-7,NA,TRBV5-1
CASSGTGGGYGQETQYF,TGTGCCAGCAGCGGGACGGGCGGGGGTTATGGGCAAGAGACCCAGTACTTC,TRBD2,TRBJ2-5,NA,TRBV9
CASSLGEKLFF,TGTGCCAGCAGCCTGGGTGAAAAACTGTTTTTT,NA,TRBJ1-4,NA,TRBV5-6
CASSQEPRQANTGELFF,TGTGCCAGCAGCCAAGAGCCTAGACAGGCGAACACCGGGGAGCTGTTTTTT,NA,TRBJ2-2,NA,TRBV14
CASSLFPRGRDYGYTF,TGTGCCAGCAGCTTATTCCCCCGTGGGAGGGACTATGGCTACACCTTC,NA,TRBJ1-2,NA,TRBV28
CAWGQTYNSPLHF,TGTGCCTGGGGACAGACCTATAATTCACCCCTCCACTTT,NA,TRBJ1-6,few,TRBV30
CATRDPSGANVLTF,TGTGCCACCAGGGACCCCTCTGGGGCCAACGTCCTGACTTTC,NA,TRBJ2-6,NA,TRBV19
CAAGRDGTQYF,TGTGCCGCGGGGAGGGACGGGACCCAGTACTTC,TRBD2,TRBJ2-5,few,TRBV6-6
CASSVGQGYEQYF,TGTGCCAGCAGTGTAGGACAGGGCTACGAGCAGTACTTC,TRBD1,TRBJ2-7,NA,TRBV2
CAISVGTPTGELFF,TGTGCCATCAGTGTGGGGACACCCACCGGGGAGCTGTTTTTT,NA,TRBJ2-2,NA,TRBV10-3
CASSVGRATSGGALEKYNEQFF,TGTGCCAGCAGCGTAGGTAGGGCGACTAGCGGGGGGGCACTAGAAAAATACAATGAGCAGTTCTTC,TRBD2,TRBJ2-1,NA,TRBV9
CASGGGRGYTF,TGTGCCAGCGGTGGGGGTCGGGGCTACACCTTC,NA,TRBJ1-2,NA,TRBV28
CATSRDGQGFSYEQYF,TGTGCCACCAGCAGAGATGGGCAGGGTTTCAGCTACGAGCAGTACTTC,NA,TRBJ2-7,NA,TRBV15
CASETLATNEKLFF,TGTGCCAGCGAAACACTCGCAACTAATGAAAAACTGTTTTTT,NA,TRBJ1-4,NA,TRBV7-6
CAASQQGITDTQYF,TGCGCCGCCTCCCAACAGGGTATCACAGATACGCAGTATTTT,NA,TRBJ2-3,few,TRBV5-1
CASSPKTGGSGANVLTF,TGTGCCAGCAGCCCCAAGACAGGGGGATCAGGGGCCAACGTCCTGACTTTC,TRBD1,TRBJ2-6,NA,TRBV11-2
CAAAEAGRNEQFF,TGTGCCGCCGCGGAGGCGGGCCGCAATGAGCAGTTCTTC,NA,TRBJ2-1,NA,TRBV10-3
CASSRTSGSSYEQYF,TGTGCCAGCAGCCGCACTAGCGGGAGCTCCTACGAGCAGTACTTC,TRBD2,TRBJ2-7,NA,TRBV11-2
CASSLAGQIRTGELFF,TGCGCCAGCAGCTTGGCCGGGCAGATTAGGACCGGGGAGCTGTTTTTT,NA,TRBJ2-2,few,TRBV5-1
CASSIIPQQTNYGYTF,TGTGCCAGTAGTATAATCCCCCAGCAGACTAACTATGGCTACACCTTC,NA,TRBJ1-2,few,TRBV19
CASSPPLGQQETAETQYF,TGTGCCAGCAGCCCTCCACTAGGTCAGCAAGAGACGGCAGAGACCCAGTACTTC,NA,TRBJ2-5,NA,TRBV7-3
CASSSLTGVNSPLHF,TGTGCCAGCAGCTCTTTGACAGGGGTAAATTCACCCCTCCACTTT,TRBD1,TRBJ1-6,NA,TRBV7-2
CASSRRIKETQYF,TGTGCCAGCAGTCGACGGATCAAAGAGACCCAGTACTTC,NA,TRBJ2-5,NA,TRBV2
CASSLSEGNIQYF,TGTGCCAGCAGCTTAAGCGAAGGGAACATTCAGTACTTC,NA,TRBJ2-4,NA,TRBV7-3
CASSAQGSYYEQYF,TGTGCCAGTAGTGCACAGGGAAGCTACTACGAGCAGTACTTC,NA,TRBJ2-7,NA,TRBV19
CASSLASGGIYEQYF,TGTGCCAGCAGCTTGGCGTCAGGGGGCATCTACGAGCAGTACTTC,TRBD1,TRBJ2-7,NA,TRBV5-5
CASSLGRGLYEQYF,TGTGCCAGCAGCTTAGGGAGGGGGCTCTACGAGCAGTACTTC,NA,TRBJ2-7,NA,TRBV11-2